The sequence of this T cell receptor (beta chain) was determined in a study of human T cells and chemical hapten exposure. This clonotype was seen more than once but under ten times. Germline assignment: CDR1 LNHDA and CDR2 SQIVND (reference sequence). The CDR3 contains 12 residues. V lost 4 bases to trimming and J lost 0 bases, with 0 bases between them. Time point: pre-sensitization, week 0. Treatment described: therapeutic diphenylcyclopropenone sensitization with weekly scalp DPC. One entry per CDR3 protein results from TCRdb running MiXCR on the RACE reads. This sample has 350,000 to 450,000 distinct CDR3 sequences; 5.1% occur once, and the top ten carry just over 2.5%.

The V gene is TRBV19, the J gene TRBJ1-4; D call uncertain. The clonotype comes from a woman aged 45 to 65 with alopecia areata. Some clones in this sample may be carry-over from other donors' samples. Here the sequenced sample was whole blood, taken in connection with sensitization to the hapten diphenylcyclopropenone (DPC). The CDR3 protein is CASSTTNEKLFF. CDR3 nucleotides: TGTGCCAGTAGTACAACTAATGAAAAACTGTTTTTT.